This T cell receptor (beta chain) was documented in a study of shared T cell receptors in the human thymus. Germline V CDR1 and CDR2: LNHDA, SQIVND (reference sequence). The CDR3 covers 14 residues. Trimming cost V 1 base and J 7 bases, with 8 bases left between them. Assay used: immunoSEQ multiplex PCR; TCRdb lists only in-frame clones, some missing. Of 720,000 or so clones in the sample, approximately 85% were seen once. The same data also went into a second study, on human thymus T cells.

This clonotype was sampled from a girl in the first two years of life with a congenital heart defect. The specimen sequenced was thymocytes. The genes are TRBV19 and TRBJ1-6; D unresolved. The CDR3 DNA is TGTGCCAGTAGTATAGCCCAGGAAAATTCACCCCTCCACTTT. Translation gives CASSIAQENSPLHF.